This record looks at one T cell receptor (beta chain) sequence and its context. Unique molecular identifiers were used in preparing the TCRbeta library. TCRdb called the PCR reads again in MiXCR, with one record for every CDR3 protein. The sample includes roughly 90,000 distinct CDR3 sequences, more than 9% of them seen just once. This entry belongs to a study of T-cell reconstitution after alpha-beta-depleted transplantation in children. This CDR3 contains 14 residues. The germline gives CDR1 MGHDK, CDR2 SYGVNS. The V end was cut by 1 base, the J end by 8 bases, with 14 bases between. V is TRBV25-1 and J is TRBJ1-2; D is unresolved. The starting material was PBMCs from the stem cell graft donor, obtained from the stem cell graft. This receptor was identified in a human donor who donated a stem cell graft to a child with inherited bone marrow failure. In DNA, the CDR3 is TGTGCCAGCAGTGAATTGGGAGCGGTGGAGGGCTACACCTTC. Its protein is CASSELGAVEGYTF.